This T cell receptor (beta chain) was sequenced for a study of cytomegalovirus exposure and HLA in healthy donors. Study observations and caveats: Reported performance of the classifier showed diagnosis of cytomegalovirus status with high specificity and sensitivity. Among donors in an Asian-associated ancestry cluster, a later analysis reportedly found fewer N-insertions than the roughly 610-donor mean.

In the case of this clone: Antigen: not known.

CDR1 is MNHNS and CDR2 is SASEGT in the germline V gene. This CDR3 has 15 amino acids. V gave up 5 bases and J gave up 0 bases; unmatched junction bases: 5. The PCR used 60 Vbeta and 13 Jbeta primers. Some clones are missing from TCRdb's copy, which holds only in-frame ones; the method was immunoSEQ multiplex PCR. The profile shows just under 150,000 clones, around 80% of them singletons. Sequenced sample: PBMCs. The clonotype comes from a woman aged 25 to 39 in good health and CMV-seronegative. The gene calls are TRBV6-1 and TRBJ2-5, with 8 bases lining up with TRBD1. The CDR3 sequence is CASSPGTGHQETQYF. CDR3 bases: TGTGCCAGCAGTCCAGGGACAGGCCACCAAGAGACCCAGTACTTC.